This T cell receptor (beta chain) is from a study of blood T cell repertoires in COVID-19. Measured with immunoSEQ multiplex PCR; TCRdb has only the in-frame clones, and not every one. The data show approximately 330,000 clones, roughly 88% seen once. Material: peripheral blood. The source is a woman aged 50 to 60 with active or convalescent COVID-19.

The CDR3 spells CASSQANSPLAGRATDTQYF. DNA of the CDR3: TGCGCCAGCAGCCAAGCTAACTCCCCTCTAGCGGGTCGGGCCACAGATACGCAGTATTTT. The chain joins TRBV4-1 to TRBJ2-3; 8 bases are a match to TRBD2. This CDR3 is 20 amino acids long. Looked up from germline, CDR1 is MGHRA and CDR2 is YSYEKL. V lost 1 base, J lost 2 bases, and 17 bases stayed unmatched.